This T cell receptor beta chain was identified during a study of cytomegalovirus exposure and HLA in healthy donors. Study details: Out of fewer than 400 genotyped donors, 81% belonged to the Caucasian-associated ancestry cluster. Overall study findings and caveats: Cytomegalovirus association was listed for around 180 TCR beta chains.

Use of 60 Vbeta and 13 Jbeta primers characterized the PCR. The repertoire was sequenced with immunoSEQ multiplex PCR; TCRdb's copy has only in-frame clones and lacks some. Of approximately 110,000 clones listed, roughly 71% are singletons. There are 15 residues in the CDR3. Trimming took 3 bases from V and 0 from J; bases not matched to a gene: 2. Germline V gene lookup returns CDR1 SGHRS and CDR2 YFSETQ. Points on this clone: Its target is unknown.

Material: PBMCs. The sequence was obtained from a man aged 35 to 55 in good health and CMV-seropositive. The chain employs TRBV5-1 and TRBJ2-7; 11 bases are shared with TRBD2. The CDR3 coding sequence is TGCGCCAGCAGCTGGACTAGCGGGCCCTCCTACGAGCAGTACTTC. It translates to CASSWTSGPSYEQYF.